This T cell receptor beta chain appears in the sequencing data of a study of blood T cell repertoires in COVID-19. The CDR3 sequence is 13 residues long. Per the germline V gene, CDR1 is SGDLS and CDR2 is YYNGEE. The V gene lost 1 base and the J gene lost 2 bases, with 5 bases spanning the gap. This clone was detected a few times. Libraries were prepared by immunoSEQ multiplex PCR; TCRdb keeps only in-frame clonotypes and omits some of them. The table has roughly 200,000 clones, around 90% seen once. This receptor was obtained from a man aged 25-40 years who had recovered from COVID-19. The sample comprised PBMCs or T cells enriched from blood (not recorded which). V gene TRBV9 combines with J gene TRBJ2-3; D remains unclear. CDR3 in amino acids: CASSVQNTDTQYF. CDR3 coding DNA: TGTGCCAGCAGCGTACAGAACACAGATACGCAGTATTTT.